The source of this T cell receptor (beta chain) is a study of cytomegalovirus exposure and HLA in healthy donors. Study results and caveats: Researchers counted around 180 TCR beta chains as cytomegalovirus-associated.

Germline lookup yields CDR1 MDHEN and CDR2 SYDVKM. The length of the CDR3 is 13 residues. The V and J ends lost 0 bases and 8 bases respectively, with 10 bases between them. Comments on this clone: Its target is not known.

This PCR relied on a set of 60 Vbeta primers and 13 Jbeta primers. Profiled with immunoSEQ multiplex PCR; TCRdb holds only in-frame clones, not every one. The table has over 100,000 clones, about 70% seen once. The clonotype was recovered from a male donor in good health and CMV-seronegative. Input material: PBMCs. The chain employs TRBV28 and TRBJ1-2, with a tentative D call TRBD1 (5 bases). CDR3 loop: CASSLWQGVGYTF. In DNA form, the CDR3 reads TGTGCCAGCAGTTTATGGCAGGGCGTCGGCTACACCTTC.